The rows below give T cell receptor beta chains drawn from one sample of a study of radiation and T cells in renal cell carcinoma. Sequenced by immunoSEQ multiplex PCR; TCRdb stores in-frame clones only, minus some. This sample has tens of thousands of clones, with more than 75% found just once. This sample comprised blood, obtained from a patient whose treatment included radiotherapy and nephrectomy. These receptors all come from a man aged 55 to 70 with renal cell carcinoma. Both conserved end residues are part of each CDR3. The D gene is left open where the match is weak. Where a row states a size, it is once, few, many or the class of an expanded clone; other rows omit it.

D	V	J	size	DNA	CDR3
.	TRBV6-5	TRBJ2-7	.	TGTGCCAGCAGCCCCGGGACAGCGGGAGAGCAGTACTTC	CASSPGTAGEQYF
TRBD1	TRBV30	TRBJ2-1	.	TGTGCCTGGGACAGGGTCCCTGGCAATGAGCAGTTCTTC	CAWDRVPGNEQFF
.	TRBV4-3	TRBJ2-3	.	TGCGCCAGCAGCCAAGATGACAGGCCATCCACAGATACGCAGTATTTT	CASSQDDRPSTDTQYF
.	TRBV27	TRBJ2-1	.	TGTGCCAGCAGGGGGGACCGGATCACCTACAATGAGCAGTTCTTC	CASRGDRITYNEQFF
TRBD2	TRBV11-2	TRBJ2-1	.	TGTGCCAGCAGCCCTCGACGGTTAGCGGGAGGGCCAGGGAATGAGCAGTTCTTC	CASSPRRLAGGPGNEQFF
TRBD1	TRBV4-3	TRBJ2-7	.	TGCGCCAGCAGCCTAGGGACAGGGAGGTACGAGCAGTACTTC	CASSLGTGRYEQYF
TRBD2	TRBV9	TRBJ2-1	.	TGTGCCAGCAGCGTAGTAGTGGGAGGGTTATCAAATGAGCAGTTCTTC	CASSVVVGGLSNEQFF
.	TRBV10-3	TRBJ1-1	.	TGTGCCATCAGTGCATCGGGGAACACTGAAGCTTTCTTT	CAISASGNTEAFF
TRBD2	TRBV18	TRBJ2-1	.	TGTGCCAGCTCACCACCCACTAGCGGGGGGTGGGGTGAGCAGTTCTTC	CASSPPTSGGWGEQFF
TRBD1	TRBV2	TRBJ1-2	.	TGTGCCAGCAGTCGACAGGGGTATGGCTACACCTTC	CASSRQGYGYTF
.	TRBV25-1	TRBJ1-1	.	TGTGCCAGCAGGGGCCCGGGGGTTAGGACTGAAGCTTTCTTT	CASRGPGVRTEAFF
.	TRBV6-5	TRBJ2-7	.	TGTGCCAGCAGTTCCAAGAGTGCCTACGAGCAGTACTTC	CASSSKSAYEQYF
.	TRBV21-1	TRBJ2-4	.	TGTGCCAGCAGCAAAGGGTTGTGGGCCAAAAACATTCAGTACTTC	CASSKGLWAKNIQYF
TRBD2	TRBV5-1	TRBJ2-1	.	TGCGCCAGCAGCTTAGGTGTAGCGGGAGGATGGGGTAACAATGAGCAGTTCTTC	CASSLGVAGGWGNNEQFF
TRBD2	TRBV9	TRBJ2-3	.	TGTGCCAGCAGCGGAGGGACTAGCGGGGGCACAGATACGCAGTATTTT	CASSGGTSGGTDTQYF
.	TRBV7-6	TRBJ2-2	.	TGTGCCAGCAGCTCAATCCCCACCGGGGAGCTGTTTTTT	CASSSIPTGELFF
.	TRBV25-1	TRBJ2-2	.	TGTGCCAGCAGTGATTGGGGGGTACACACCGGGGAGCTGTTTTTT	CASSDWGVHTGELFF
TRBD1	TRBV11-2	TRBJ2-1	.	TGTGCCAGCAGCCCCGGGACAGGGTACAATGAGCAGTTCTTC	CASSPGTGYNEQFF
.	TRBV15	TRBJ2-5	.	TGTGCCACCAGCAGAGCCAAAGGGGAGACCCAGTACTTC	CATSRAKGETQYF
.	TRBV5-1	TRBJ1-1	.	TGCGCCAGCAGCCCCCGGGACGAGGACACTGAAGCTTTCTTT	CASSPRDEDTEAFF
.	TRBV30	TRBJ1-2	.	TGTGCCTGGAGGGGACTTATTAAGCTGGGACAATATAGAGACTATGGCTACACCTTC	CAWRGLIKLGQYRDYGYTF
.	TRBV4-1	TRBJ2-3	few	TGCGCCAGCGGACTTCGCACAGATACGCAGTATTTT	CASGLRTDTQYF
.	TRBV27	TRBJ1-5	.	TGTGCCAGCAGTTCCCGTGGGCAGCCCCAGCATTTT	CASSSRGQPQHF
.	TRBV5-5	TRBJ2-2	.	TGTGCCAGCAGCTTCAGGCAGGGCGGCACCGGGGAGCTGTTTTTT	CASSFRQGGTGELFF
.	TRBV18	TRBJ1-5	.	TGTGCCAGCTCACAGCGGGAATATAGCAATCAGCCCCAGCATTTT	CASSQREYSNQPQHF
.	TRBV7-9	TRBJ1-3	.	TGTGCCAGCAGCTTAAGACACCGCGACTCTGGAAACACCATATATTTT	CASSLRHRDSGNTIYF
.	TRBV7-2	TRBJ2-7	.	TGTGCCAGCAGCTTCTCTGGTTTATTTGCCTCCTACGAGCAGTACTTC	CASSFSGLFASYEQYF
.	TRBV13	TRBJ2-7	.	TGTGCCAGCAGCCCCCCGGACAAGGGGATTCCTCAGCAGTACTTC	CASSPPDKGIPQQYF
.	TRBV2	TRBJ2-3	.	TGTGCCAGCAGTGGATGGGGGAGTTTTGAAGATACGCAGTATTTT	CASSGWGSFEDTQYF
TRBD2	TRBV9	TRBJ2-7	.	TGTGCCAGCAGCCGACTAGCGGGGTCCTACGAGCAGTACTTC	CASSRLAGSYEQYF
.	TRBV21-1	TRBJ2-2	.	TGTGCCAGCATAAGGAGCGTAAACACCGGGGAGCTGTTTTTT	CASIRSVNTGELFF
.	TRBV5-8	TRBJ2-1	.	TGTGCCAGCAGCTTGGGAGGCAATGAGCAGTTCTTC	CASSLGGNEQFF
.	TRBV5-1	TRBJ2-1	.	TGCGCCAGCAGCTTAGGGCAGGGCCCCTACAATGAGCAGTTCTTC	CASSLGQGPYNEQFF
.	TRBV6-5	TRBJ2-7	.	TGTGCCAGCAGAAGCCTAGACTTCGCCGGGGAGCAGTACTTC	CASRSLDFAGEQYF
TRBD1	TRBV7-2	TRBJ1-2	.	TGTGCCAGCAGCGTAGAAAGCACAGGGGGCGCAGGCTACACCTTC	CASSVESTGGAGYTF
.	TRBV2	TRBJ1-4	.	TGTGCCAGCAGTGACCTTCAGGGCCTCGGAGGCGAAAAACTGTTTTTT	CASSDLQGLGGEKLFF
TRBD1	TRBV5-4	TRBJ1-2	.	TGTGCCAGCAGCAATAACAGGGGCTGGTATGACTATGGCTACACCTTC	CASSNNRGWYDYGYTF
.	TRBV2	TRBJ1-1	.	TGTGCCAGCAGTGATAAGGGATCGAACACTGAAGCTTTCTTT	CASSDKGSNTEAFF
TRBD1	TRBV30	TRBJ2-7	.	TGTGCCTGGACCACCGGGACAGGCTCCTACGAGCAGTACTTC	CAWTTGTGSYEQYF
TRBD1	TRBV4-1	TRBJ2-1	.	TGCGCCAGCAGCCAAGATCTGGGCAGGGGGTGGGACAATGAGCAGTTCTTC	CASSQDLGRGWDNEQFF
.	TRBV30	TRBJ2-7	.	TGTGCCTGGAGTGTACAAGCGGGCGCCTACGAGCAGTACTTC	CAWSVQAGAYEQYF
TRBD1	TRBV19	TRBJ1-2	.	TGTGCCAGTGGCCGACAGGGAGTAGGCTATGGCTACACCTTC	CASGRQGVGYGYTF
TRBD1	TRBV7-3	TRBJ2-1	.	TGTGCCAGCAGCTTAACCCGGGACAGGGGATCCAATGAGCAGTTCTTC	CASSLTRDRGSNEQFF
TRBD2	TRBV4-2	TRBJ2-5	.	TGTGCCAGCAGCTTGGTACTAGCGGGCCAAGAGACCCAGTACTTC	CASSLVLAGQETQYF
TRBD2	TRBV5-5	TRBJ2-1	.	TGTGCCAGCAGCTTAACGGGGGGTGAGCAGTTCTTC	CASSLTGGEQFF
.	TRBV7-9	TRBJ2-3	.	TGTGCCAGCAGCAGTACTACTAGGGATACGCAGTATTTT	CASSSTTRDTQYF
TRBD1	TRBV11-2	TRBJ2-7	.	TGTGCCAGCAGCTGGGGGTTCGGACAGGGGGCCTACGAGCAGTACTTC	CASSWGFGQGAYEQYF
.	TRBV5-4	TRBJ1-1	.	TGTGCCAGCAGCTTGGGGGGGGGAAACACTGAAGCTTTCTTT	CASSLGGGNTEAFF
.	TRBV5-5	TRBJ2-5	.	TGTGCCAGCAGCTTGGCCCGTGAGACCCAGTACTTC	CASSLARETQYF
TRBD1	TRBV25-1	TRBJ1-1	.	TGTGCCAGCAGTGAACTGGGACAGGGCCGGACTGAAGCTTTCTTT	CASSELGQGRTEAFF
TRBD2	TRBV18	TRBJ2-1	.	TGTGCCAGCTCACCCGGGTACGCGGGAGCATACAATGAGCAGTTCTTC	CASSPGYAGAYNEQFF